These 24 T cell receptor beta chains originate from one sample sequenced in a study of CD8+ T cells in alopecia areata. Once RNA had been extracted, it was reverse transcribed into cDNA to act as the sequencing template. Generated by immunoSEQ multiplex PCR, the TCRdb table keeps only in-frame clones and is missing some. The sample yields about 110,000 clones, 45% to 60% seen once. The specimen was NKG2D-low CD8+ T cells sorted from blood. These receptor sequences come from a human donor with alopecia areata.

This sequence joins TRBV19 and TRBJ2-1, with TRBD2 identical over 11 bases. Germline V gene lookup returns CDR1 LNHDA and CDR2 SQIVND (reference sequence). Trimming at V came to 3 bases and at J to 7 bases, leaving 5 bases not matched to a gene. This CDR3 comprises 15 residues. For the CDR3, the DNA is TGTGCCAGTAGTATCGGGCTAGCGGGAGGTAATGAGCAGTTCTTC. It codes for CASSIGLAGGNEQFF.

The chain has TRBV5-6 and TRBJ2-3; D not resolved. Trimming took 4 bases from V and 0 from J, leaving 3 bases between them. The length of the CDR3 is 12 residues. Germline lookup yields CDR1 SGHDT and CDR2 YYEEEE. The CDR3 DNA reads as TGTGCCAGCAGCGGAAGCACAGATACGCAGTATTTT. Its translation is CASSGSTDTQYF.

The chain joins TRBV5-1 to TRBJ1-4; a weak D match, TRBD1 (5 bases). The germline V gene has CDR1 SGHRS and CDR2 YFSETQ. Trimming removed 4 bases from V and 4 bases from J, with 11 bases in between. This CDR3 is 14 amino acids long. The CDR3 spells CASSPYGGNEKLFF. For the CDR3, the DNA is TGCGCCAGCAGCCCATATGGGGGTAATGAAAAACTGTTTTTT.

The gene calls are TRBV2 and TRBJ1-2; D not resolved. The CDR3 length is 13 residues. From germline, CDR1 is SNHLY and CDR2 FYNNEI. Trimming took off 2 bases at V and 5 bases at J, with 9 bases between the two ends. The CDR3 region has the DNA TGTGCCAGCAGTGAATCTGGCGGTTATGGCTACACCTTC. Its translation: CASSESGGYGYTF. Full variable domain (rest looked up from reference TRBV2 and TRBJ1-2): EPEVTQTPSHQVTQMGQEVILRCVPISNHLYFYWYRQILGQKVEFLVSFYNNEISEKSEIFDDQFSVERPDGSNFTLKIRSTKLEDSAMYFCASSESGGYGYTFGSGTRLTVV.

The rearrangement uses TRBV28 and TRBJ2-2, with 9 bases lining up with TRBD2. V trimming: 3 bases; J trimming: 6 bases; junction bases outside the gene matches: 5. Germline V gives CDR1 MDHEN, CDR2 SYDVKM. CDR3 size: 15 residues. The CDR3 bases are TGTGCCAGCAGTTTCGGCGGGAGGGCCTCCGGGGAGCTGTTTTTT. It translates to CASSFGGRASGELFF.

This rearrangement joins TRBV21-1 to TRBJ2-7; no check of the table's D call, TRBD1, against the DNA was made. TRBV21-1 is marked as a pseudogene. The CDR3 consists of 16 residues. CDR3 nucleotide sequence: TGTGCCAGCAGCAGGGGCCCAAAGGACAGACCCTACGAGCAGTACTTC. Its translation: CASSRGPKDRPYEQYF.

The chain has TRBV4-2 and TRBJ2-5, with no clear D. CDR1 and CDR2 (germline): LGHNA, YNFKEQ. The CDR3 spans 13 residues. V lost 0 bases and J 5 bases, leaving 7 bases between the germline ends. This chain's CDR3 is CASSQEFGETQYF. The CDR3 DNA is TGTGCCAGCAGCCAAGAGTTTGGGGAGACCCAGTACTTC.

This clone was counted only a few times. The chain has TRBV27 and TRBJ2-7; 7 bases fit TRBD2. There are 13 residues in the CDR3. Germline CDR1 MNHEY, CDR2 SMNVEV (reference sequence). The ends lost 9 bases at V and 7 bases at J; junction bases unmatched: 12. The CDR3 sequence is CASTRAGVREQYF. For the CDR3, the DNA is TGTGCCAGTACACGGGCGGGGGTTCGGGAGCAGTACTTC.

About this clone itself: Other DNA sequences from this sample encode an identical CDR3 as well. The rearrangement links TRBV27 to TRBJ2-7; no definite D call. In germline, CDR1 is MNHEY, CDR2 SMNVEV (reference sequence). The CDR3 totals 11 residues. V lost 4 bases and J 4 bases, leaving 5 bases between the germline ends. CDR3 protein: CASSSGYEQYF. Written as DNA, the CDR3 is TGTGCCAGCAGTTCCGGGTACGAGCAGTACTTC.

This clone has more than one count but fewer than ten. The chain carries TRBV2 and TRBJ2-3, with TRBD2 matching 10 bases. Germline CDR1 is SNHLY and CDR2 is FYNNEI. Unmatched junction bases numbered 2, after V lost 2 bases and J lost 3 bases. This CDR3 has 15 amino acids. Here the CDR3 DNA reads TGTGCCAGCAGTGAACTAGCGGGAGCAACAGATACGCAGTATTTT. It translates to CASSELAGATDTQYF.

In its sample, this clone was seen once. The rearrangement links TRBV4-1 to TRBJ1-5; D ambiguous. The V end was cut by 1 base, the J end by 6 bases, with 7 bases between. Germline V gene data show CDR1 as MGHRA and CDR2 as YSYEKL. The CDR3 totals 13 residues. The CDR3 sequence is CASSQVFGQPQHF. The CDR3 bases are TGCGCCAGCAGCCAAGTTTTCGGTCAGCCCCAGCATTTT.

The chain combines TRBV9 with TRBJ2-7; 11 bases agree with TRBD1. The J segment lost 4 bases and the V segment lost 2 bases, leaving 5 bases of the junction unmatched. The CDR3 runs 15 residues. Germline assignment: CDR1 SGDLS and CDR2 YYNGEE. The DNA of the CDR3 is TGTGCCAGCAGCGTCGAATGGGACAGGGGGTACGAGCAGTACTTC. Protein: CASSVEWDRGYEQYF.

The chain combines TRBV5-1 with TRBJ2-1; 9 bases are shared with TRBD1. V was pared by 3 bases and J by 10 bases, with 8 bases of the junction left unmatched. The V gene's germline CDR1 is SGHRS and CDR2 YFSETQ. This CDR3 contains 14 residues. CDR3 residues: CASSSVTGGFEQFF. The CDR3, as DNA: TGCGCCAGCAGCTCCGTGACAGGGGGGTTCGAGCAGTTCTTC. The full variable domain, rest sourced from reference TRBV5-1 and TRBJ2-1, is KAGVTQTPRYLIKTRGQQVTLSCSPISGHRSVSWYQQTPGQGLQFLFEYFSETQRNKGNFPGRFSGRQFSNSRSEMNVSTLELGDSALYLCASSSVTGGFEQFFGPGTRLTVL.

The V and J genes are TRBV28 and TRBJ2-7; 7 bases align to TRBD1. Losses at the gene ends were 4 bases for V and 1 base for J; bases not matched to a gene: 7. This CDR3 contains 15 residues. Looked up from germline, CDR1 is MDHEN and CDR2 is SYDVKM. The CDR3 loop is CASSSGQTLSYEQYF. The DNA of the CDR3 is TGTGCCAGCAGTTCGGGACAGACGTTATCCTACGAGCAGTACTTC.

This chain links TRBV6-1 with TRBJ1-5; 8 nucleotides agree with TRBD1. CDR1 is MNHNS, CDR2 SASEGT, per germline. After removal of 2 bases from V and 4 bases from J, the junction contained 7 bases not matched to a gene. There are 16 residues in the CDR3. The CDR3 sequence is CASSEWAGGLNQPQHF. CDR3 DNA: TGTGCCAGCAGTGAATGGGCAGGGGGCCTAAATCAGCCCCAGCATTTT.

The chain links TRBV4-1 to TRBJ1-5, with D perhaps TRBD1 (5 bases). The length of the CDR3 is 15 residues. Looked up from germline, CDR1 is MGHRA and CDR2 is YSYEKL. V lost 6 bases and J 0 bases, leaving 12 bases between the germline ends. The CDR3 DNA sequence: TGCGCCAGCAGTAAACAGGTTAATAGCAATCAGCCCCAGCATTTT. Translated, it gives CASSKQVNSNQPQHF.

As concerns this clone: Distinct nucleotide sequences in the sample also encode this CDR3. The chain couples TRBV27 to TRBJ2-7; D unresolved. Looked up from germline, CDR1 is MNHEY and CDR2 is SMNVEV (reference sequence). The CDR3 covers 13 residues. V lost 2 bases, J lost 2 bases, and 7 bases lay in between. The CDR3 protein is CASSLTPTYEQYF. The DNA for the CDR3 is TGTGCCAGCAGTTTAACTCCGACCTACGAGCAGTACTTC.

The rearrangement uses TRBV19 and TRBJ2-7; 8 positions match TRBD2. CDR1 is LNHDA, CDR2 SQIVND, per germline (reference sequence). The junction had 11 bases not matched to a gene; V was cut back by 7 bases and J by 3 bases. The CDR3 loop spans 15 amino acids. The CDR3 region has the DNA TGTGCCAGTACCGCCGGACTAGCAGCGTACTACGAGCAGTACTTC. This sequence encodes CASTAGLAAYYEQYF. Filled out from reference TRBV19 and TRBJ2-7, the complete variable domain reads DGGITQSPKYLFRKEGQNVTLSCEQNLNHDAMYWYRQDPGQGLRLIYYSQIVNDFQKGDIAEGYSVSREKKESFPLTVTSAQKNPTAFYLCASTAGLAAYYEQYFGPGTRLTVT.

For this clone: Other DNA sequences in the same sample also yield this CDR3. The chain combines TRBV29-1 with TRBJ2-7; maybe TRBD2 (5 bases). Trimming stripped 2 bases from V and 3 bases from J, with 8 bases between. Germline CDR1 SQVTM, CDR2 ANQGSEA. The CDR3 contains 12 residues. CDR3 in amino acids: CSVEKGDYEQYF. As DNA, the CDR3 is TGCAGCGTTGAAAAGGGAGACTACGAGCAGTACTTC.

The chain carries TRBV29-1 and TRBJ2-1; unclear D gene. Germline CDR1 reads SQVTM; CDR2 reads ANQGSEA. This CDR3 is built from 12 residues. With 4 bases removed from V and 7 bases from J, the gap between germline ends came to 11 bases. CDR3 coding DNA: TGCAGCGTTGTTTTCTTTGGGAATGAGCAGTTCTTC. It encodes CSVVFFGNEQFF.

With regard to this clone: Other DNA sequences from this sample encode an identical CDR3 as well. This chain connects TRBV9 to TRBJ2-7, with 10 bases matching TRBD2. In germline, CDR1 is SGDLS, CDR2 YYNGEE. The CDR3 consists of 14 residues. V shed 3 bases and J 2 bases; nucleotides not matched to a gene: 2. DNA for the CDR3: TGTGCCAGCAGCGAAGCGGGAGGGCCCTACGAGCAGTACTTC. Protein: CASSEAGGPYEQYF.

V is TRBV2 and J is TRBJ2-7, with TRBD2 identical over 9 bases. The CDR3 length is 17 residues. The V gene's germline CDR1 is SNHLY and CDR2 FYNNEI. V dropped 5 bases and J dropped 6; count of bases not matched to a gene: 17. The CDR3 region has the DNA TGTGCCAGCAGTCCCGGACAGAATAGGGCGGGAGGGGTCGAGCAGTACTTC. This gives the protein CASSPGQNRAGGVEQYF. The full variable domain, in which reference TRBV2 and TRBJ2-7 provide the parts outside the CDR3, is EPEVTQTPSHQVTQMGQEVILRCVPISNHLYFYWYRQILGQKVEFLVSFYNNEISEKSEIFDDQFSVERPDGSNFTLKIRSTKLEDSAMYFCASSPGQNRAGGVEQYFGPGTRLTVT.

The CDR3 spells CASQGGETQYF. Here the CDR3 DNA reads TGTGCCAGCCAGGGAGGGGAGACCCAGTACTTC. The V and J genes are TRBV2 and TRBJ2-5, with 7 nucleotides matching TRBD2. After removal of 8 bases from V and 5 bases from J, the junction contained 2 bases not matched to a gene. Looked up from germline, CDR1 is SNHLY and CDR2 is FYNNEI. The CDR3 spans 11 residues.

The CDR3 DNA follows: TGTGCCATGGATAGCGGTGACAGCACAGATACGCAGTATTTT. Its protein is CAMDSGDSTDTQYF. The V and J genes are TRBV10-3 and TRBJ2-3, with D perhaps TRBD2 (6 bases). The CDR3 has 14 amino acids. Germline V gives CDR1 ENHRY, CDR2 SYGVKD. V was shortened by 9 bases and J by 0 bases, with 13 bases between the two germline ends.